This TCR beta chain was obtained from a study of blood T cell repertoires in COVID-19. Study summary: In each case, the material was cDNA or gDNA derived from T cells, B-cell-depleted T cells, or PBMCs.

Under the authors' procedure: Reference gene primer amplification gave nucleated cell count estimates. The data were produced by immunoSEQ multiplex PCR, yet TCRdb's version contains in-frame clones alone and is incomplete. V and J calls and clone size come straight from that table; D and trimming were deduced from the DNA. The profile shows about 160,000 clones, about nine tenths of them singletons. Seattle patients were enrolled during active infection and followed longitudinally. This clonotype was sampled from a man aged 25-40 years with COVID-19, enrolled during active disease. The sample was peripheral blood.

CDR3 amino acids: CASSLDGASQPQHF. In DNA form, the CDR3 reads TGTGCCAGCAGCTTGGATGGGGCGAGTCAGCCCCAGCATTTT. This sequence joins TRBV5-6 and TRBJ1-5; possibly TRBD1 for D (5 bases). The CDR3 runs to 14 residues. V was shortened by 0 bases and J by 6 bases, with 10 bases between the two germline ends. Germline V gives CDR1 SGHDT, CDR2 YYEEEE.